The 24 T cell receptor beta chains below come from one sample, sequenced in a study of radiation and T cells in renal cell carcinoma. Time point indicated: blood 4 weeks post-SBRT, at nephrectomy. Treatment in this sample: 15 Gy SBRT to primary tumor, nephrectomy 4 weeks later. The data were produced by immunoSEQ multiplex PCR, yet TCRdb's version contains in-frame clones alone and is incomplete. The sample lists some 150,000 clones; 70% to 90% were seen once. Material: blood, obtained from a patient whose treatment included radiotherapy and nephrectomy. These receptors all stem from a woman aged 50 to 65 with renal cell carcinoma.

V is TRBV25-1 and J is TRBJ2-3, with 8 nucleotides matching TRBD1. The V gene end was trimmed by 4 bases and the J gene end by 5 bases; junction bases not matched to a gene: 5. The CDR3 totals 14 residues. Looked up from germline, CDR1 is MGHDK and CDR2 is SYGVNS. The CDR3 DNA is TGTGCCAGCAGTGCTACTGGACAGGGAGATACGCAGTATTTT. Its translation: CASSATGQGDTQYF.

A few counts support this clone. The J gene is TRBJ1-1, the V gene TRBV10-1; no clear D. V lost 8 bases and J lost 11, with 27 bases in between. CDR3 size: 15 residues. The germline CDR1 and CDR2 sequences are WNHNN and SYGVQD (reference sequence). This chain's CDR3 is CASSSRTEPTRKAFF. CDR3 in DNA: TGCGCCAGCTCATCGCGAACAGAACCTACTCGGAAGGCTTTCTTT.

The V and J genes are TRBV25-1 and TRBJ2-4; a weak D match, TRBD1 (5 bases). CDR3 size: 16 residues. V was trimmed by 3 bases and J by 1 base, leaving 13 bases between them. Germline V gives CDR1 MGHDK, CDR2 SYGVNS. CDR3 DNA sequence: TGTGCCAGCAGTGACCCCAGGGATTGGGCCAAAAACATTCAGTACTTC. It specifies CASSDPRDWAKNIQYF.

The gene calls are TRBV18 and TRBJ2-3, with TRBD2 matching 11 bases. This CDR3 is built from 17 residues. Germline-derived CDR1 and CDR2 are KGHSH and LQKENI. Trimming cost V 0 bases and J 4 bases; bases outside gene matches: 6. The CDR3 spells CASSPPDELAGADTQYF. CDR3 nucleotide sequence: TGTGCCAGCTCACCACCTGATGAACTAGCGGGGGCAGATACGCAGTATTTT.

This chain connects TRBV6-6 to TRBJ1-2; D remains unclear. Germline CDR1 and CDR2: MNHNY and SVGAGI (reference sequence). This CDR3 has 15 residues. With 6 bases removed from V and 3 bases from J, the gap between germline ends came to 17 bases. CDR3 bases: TGTGCCAGCAGCCCACCTACAAAGACTGACTATGGCTACACCTTC. Its protein is CASSPPTKTDYGYTF.

The chain uses TRBV28 and TRBJ1-1, with 7 nucleotides matching TRBD1. This CDR3 contains 14 residues. V was pared by 8 bases and J by 2 bases, with 8 bases of the junction left unmatched. Germline CDR1 reads MDHEN; CDR2 reads SYDVKM. The CDR3 loop reads CASFPGGSNTEAFF. The CDR3, as DNA: TGTGCCAGCTTTCCAGGGGGATCAAACACTGAAGCTTTCTTT. The full variable domain, rest sourced from reference TRBV28 and TRBJ1-1, is DVKVTQSSRYLVKRTGEKVFLECVQDMDHENMFWYRQDPGLGLRLIYFSYDVKMKEKGDIPEGYSVSREKKERFSLILESASTNQTSMYLCASFPGGSNTEAFFGQGTRLTVV.

The gene calls are TRBV19 and TRBJ1-2; D not resolved. Trimming cost V 1 base and J 1 base, with 13 bases left between them. This CDR3 region has 16 residues. In germline, CDR1 is LNHDA, CDR2 SQIVND (reference sequence). CDR3 amino acids: CASSIGGLRSNYGYTF. The CDR3, as DNA: TGTGCCAGTAGTATAGGAGGCTTGCGGAGTAACTATGGCTACACCTTC.

V usage is TRBV2 and J usage is TRBJ1-5, with a tentative D call TRBD1 (6 bases). This CDR3 spans 13 amino acids. The V end was cut by 11 bases, the J end by 0 bases, with 11 bases between. Germline loops: CDR1 SNHLY, CDR2 FYNNEI. The CDR3: CAVSQGSNQPQHF. CDR3 DNA sequence: TGTGCCGTCTCACAGGGTAGCAATCAGCCCCAGCATTTT. The variable domain in full, completed from reference TRBV2 and TRBJ1-5, reads EPEVTQTPSHQVTQMGQEVILRCVPISNHLYFYWYRQILGQKVEFLVSFYNNEISEKSEIFDDQFSVERPDGSNFTLKIRSTKLEDSAMYFCAVSQGSNQPQHFGDGTRLSIL.

The chain joins TRBV7-3 to TRBJ2-5; D unclear. V was shortened by 3 bases and J by 2 bases, with 7 bases between the two germline ends. This CDR3 is built from 13 residues. The germline gives CDR1 SGHTA, CDR2 FQGTGA. This CDR3 reads CASSFRDQETQYF. DNA for the CDR3: TGTGCCAGCAGCTTCAGAGATCAAGAGACCCAGTACTTC.

The gene calls are TRBV5-1 and TRBJ1-1; D is unresolved. The germline gives CDR1 SGHRS, CDR2 YFSETQ. The V gene lost 0 bases and the J gene lost 11 bases, with 11 bases spanning the gap. CDR3 length: 12 amino acids. The CDR3 DNA reads TGCGCCAGCAGCTTGGGGGAGGCCCCCGCTTTCTTT. It translates to CASSLGEAPAFF. The entire variable domain, with the rest obtained from reference TRBV5-1 and TRBJ1-1, is as follows: KAGVTQTPRYLIKTRGQQVTLSCSPISGHRSVSWYQQTPGQGLQFLFEYFSETQRNKGNFPGRFSGRQFSNSRSEMNVSTLELGDSALYLCASSLGEAPAFFGQGTRLTVV.

This chain links TRBV6-5 with TRBJ1-2; tentative D call: TRBD1 (5 bases). This CDR3 spans 13 amino acids. Trimming took 7 bases from V and 5 from J, leaving 14 bases between them. From germline, CDR1 is MNHEY and CDR2 SVGAGI. CDR3 nucleotides: TGTGCCAGCAAGAGGGGTTTGGGGTATGGCTACACCTTC. Its translation: CASKRGLGYGYTF.

The chain is built from TRBV19 and TRBJ2-1; 10 positions match TRBD2. CDR1 and CDR2 (germline): LNHDA, SQIVND (reference sequence). V was pared by 6 bases and J by 7 bases, with 9 bases of the junction left unmatched. The CDR3 has 15 residues. The CDR3 DNA follows: TGTGCCAGTAGGCTAGCGGGAGTAGAGGGAAATGAGCAGTTCTTC. Protein sequence: CASRLAGVEGNEQFF.

The genes are TRBV5-6 and TRBJ1-2; 8 bases agree with TRBD1. Germline-derived CDR1 and CDR2 are SGHDT and YYEEEE. Trimming at V came to 3 bases and at J to 7 bases, leaving 8 bases not matched to a gene. The CDR3 extends over 14 amino acids. The CDR3 coding sequence is TGTGCCAGCAGCTCCGGACAGGGAGTTTCTGGCTACACCTTC. It is translated as CASSSGQGVSGYTF.

This chain links TRBV28 with TRBJ2-3, with D unclear. The V and J ends lost 2 bases and 1 base respectively, with 7 bases between them. The CDR3 has 14 amino acids. Germline V gene sequence: CDR1 MDHEN, CDR2 SYDVKM. CDR3: CASSLGGGTDTQYF. The DNA of the CDR3 is TGTGCCAGCAGTTTAGGTGGGGGCACAGATACGCAGTATTTT. Using reference TRBV28 and TRBJ2-3 for the parts outside the CDR3, the full variable domain is DVKVTQSSRYLVKRTGEKVFLECVQDMDHENMFWYRQDPGLGLRLIYFSYDVKMKEKGDIPEGYSVSREKKERFSLILESASTNQTSMYLCASSLGGGTDTQYFGPGTRLTVL.

The V gene is TRBV7-2, the J gene TRBJ2-5; D perhaps matches TRBD1 (6 bases). The CDR3 consists of 14 residues. Trimming left V 5 bases short and J 1 base short, with 11 bases between. The germline gives CDR1 SGHTA, CDR2 FQGNSA. In nucleotides, the CDR3 is TGTGCCAGCAGCGCCTGGGACACCCAAGAGACCCAGTACTTC. Its translation is CASSAWDTQETQYF.

The chain uses TRBV7-2 and TRBJ2-3; possibly TRBD2 for D (6 bases). The germline gives CDR1 SGHTA, CDR2 FQGNSA. The V end was cut by 5 bases, the J end by 6 bases, with 18 bases between. This CDR3 contains 15 residues. In nucleotides, the CDR3 is TGTGCCAGCAGCAATAGAGGCGGGGCGGGGGATACGCAGTATTTT. Protein product: CASSNRGGAGDTQYF.

This clone was observed a single time. The V call is TRBV18, the J call TRBJ2-7; a possible D gene is TRBD2 (6 bases). Trimming left V 4 bases short and J 2 bases short, with 18 bases between. The CDR3 has 16 amino acids. The germline gives CDR1 KGHSH, CDR2 LQKENI. The CDR3 DNA follows: TGTGCCAGCTCACTCTCCAGCGGGCCCACCGCCTACGAGCAGTACTTC. This translates into CASSLSSGPTAYEQYF.

V gene TRBV11-2 combines with J gene TRBJ1-2; weak D call: TRBD1 (6 bases). This CDR3 comprises 13 residues. V lost 1 base, J lost 5 bases, and 8 bases lay in between. Germline CDR1 reads SGHAT; CDR2 reads FQNNGV. The CDR3 protein is CASSLGRGYGYTF. The CDR3 DNA is TGTGCCAGCAGCTTAGGCAGGGGTTATGGCTACACCTTC.

This clone showed up just once. The rearrangement uses TRBV2 and TRBJ1-1, with D uncertain. Germline-derived CDR1 and CDR2 are SNHLY and FYNNEI. The CDR3 is 13 amino acids. V was cut by 8 bases and J by 2 bases, with 12 bases left in between. This chain's CDR3 is CASGKATNTEAFF. The CDR3 coding sequence is TGTGCCAGCGGAAAAGCCACAAACACTGAAGCTTTCTTT.

The CDR3 DNA is TGCGCCAGCAGTGAGCTGAGTTATGGACTAGCGGGAGTATTTGCGTTCTTC. Translated, it gives CASSELSYGLAGVFAFF. V and J are TRBV10-2 and TRBJ2-1, with 13 nucleotides matching TRBD2. V trimming: 2 bases; J trimming: 15 bases; junction bases outside the gene matches: 16. CDR3 length: 17 amino acids. Germline CDR1 and CDR2: WSHSY and SAAADI.

There are a few counts of this clone. The V gene is TRBV12-5, the J gene TRBJ1-1, with unresolved D. CDR1 LGHNT and CDR2 FRNRAP come from the germline V gene. CDR3 size: 13 residues. V lost 1 base and J 8 bases, leaving 11 bases between the germline ends. The CDR3 region has the DNA TGTGCTAGTGGTTTGGACGTATCAGGAGAAGCTTTCTTT. Its protein is CASGLDVSGEAFF.

The rearrangement joins TRBV18 to TRBJ1-4; 7 nucleotides agree with TRBD1. CDR1 is KGHSH, CDR2 LQKENI, per germline. The CDR3 totals 16 residues. V gave up 0 bases and J gave up 5 bases; unmatched junction bases: 6. Here the CDR3 reads CASSPPGDSYNEKLFF. The CDR3 DNA reads as TGTGCCAGCTCACCACCCGGGGACAGCTACAATGAAAAACTGTTTTTT.

The V gene is TRBV5-1, the J gene TRBJ2-3; 13 bases are shared with TRBD2. Germline values: CDR1 SGHRS, CDR2 YFSETQ. Trimming removed 7 bases from V and 0 bases from J; junction bases left unmatched: 11. The CDR3 consists of 18 residues. CDR3 sequence: CASLQGGLAGPSTDTQYF. In DNA form, the CDR3 reads TGCGCCAGCCTTCAGGGGGGACTAGCGGGACCTAGCACAGATACGCAGTATTTT.

The chain combines TRBV25-1 with TRBJ1-1; no clear D. The V end was cut by 7 bases, the J end by 3 bases, with 15 bases between. The CDR3 is 14 residues long. Germline loops: CDR1 MGHDK, CDR2 SYGVNS. The CDR3 region has the DNA TGTGCCAGCAACCTCGCCGGGATTCACACTGAAGCTTTCTTT. Its protein product is CASNLAGIHTEAFF. The entire variable domain, with the rest obtained from reference TRBV25-1 and TRBJ1-1, is as follows: EADIYQTPRYLVIGTGKKITLECSQTMGHDKMYWYQQDPGMELHLIHYSYGVNSTEKGDLSSESTVSRIRTEHFPLTLESARPSHTSQYLCASNLAGIHTEAFFGQGTRLTVV.